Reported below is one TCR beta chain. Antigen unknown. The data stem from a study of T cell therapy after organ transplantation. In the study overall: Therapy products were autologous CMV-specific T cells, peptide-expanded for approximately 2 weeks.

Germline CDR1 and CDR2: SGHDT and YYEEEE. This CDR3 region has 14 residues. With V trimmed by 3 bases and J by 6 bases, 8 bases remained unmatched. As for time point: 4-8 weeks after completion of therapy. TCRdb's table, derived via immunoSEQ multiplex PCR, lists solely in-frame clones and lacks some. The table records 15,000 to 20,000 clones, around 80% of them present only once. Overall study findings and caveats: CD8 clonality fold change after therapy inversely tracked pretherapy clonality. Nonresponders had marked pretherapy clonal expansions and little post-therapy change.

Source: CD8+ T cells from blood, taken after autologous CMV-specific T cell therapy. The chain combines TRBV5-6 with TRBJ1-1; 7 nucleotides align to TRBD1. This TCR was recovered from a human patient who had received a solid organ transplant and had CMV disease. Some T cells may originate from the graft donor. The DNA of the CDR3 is TGTGCCAGCAGCTCCGACGACAGGGATGCTGAAGCTTTCTTT. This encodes CASSSDDRDAEAFF.